The subject of this entry is one T cell receptor (beta chain). Germline V gives CDR1 LNHDA, CDR2 SQIVND (reference sequence). The CDR3 is 16 amino acids. V was pared by 5 bases and J by 0 bases, with 14 bases between. This specimen comes from a study of blood T cell repertoires in COVID-19. Turning to the study itself: Donors in the United States, Italy and Spain gave samples during acute or convalescent COVID-19.

As processed by the authors: Amplifying reference gene primers gave estimates of nucleated cell counts. Using immunoSEQ multiplex PCR, the repertoire was profiled, and TCRdb retains in-frame clones only, with some absent. D and trimming come from the DNA, and the V and J calls and clone size come from that table. Seen here are around 150,000 clones, over 80% observed once, and the top ten hold more than 7%. The chain employs TRBV19 and TRBJ1-3; TRBD1 is a possible D gene (5 bases). The clonotype was recovered from a woman older than 75 with active or convalescent COVID-19. Source material: peripheral blood. CDR3 DNA sequence: TGTGCCAGTAGTCAGGGTCTAACTTTCTCTGGAAACACCATATATTTT. This codes for CASSQGLTFSGNTIYF. The entire variable domain, with the rest obtained from reference TRBV19 and TRBJ1-3, is as follows: DGGITQSPKYLFRKEGQNVTLSCEQNLNHDAMYWYRQDPGQGLRLIYYSQIVNDFQKGDIAEGYSVSREKKESFPLTVTSAQKNPTAFYLCASSQGLTFSGNTIYFGEGSWLTVV.